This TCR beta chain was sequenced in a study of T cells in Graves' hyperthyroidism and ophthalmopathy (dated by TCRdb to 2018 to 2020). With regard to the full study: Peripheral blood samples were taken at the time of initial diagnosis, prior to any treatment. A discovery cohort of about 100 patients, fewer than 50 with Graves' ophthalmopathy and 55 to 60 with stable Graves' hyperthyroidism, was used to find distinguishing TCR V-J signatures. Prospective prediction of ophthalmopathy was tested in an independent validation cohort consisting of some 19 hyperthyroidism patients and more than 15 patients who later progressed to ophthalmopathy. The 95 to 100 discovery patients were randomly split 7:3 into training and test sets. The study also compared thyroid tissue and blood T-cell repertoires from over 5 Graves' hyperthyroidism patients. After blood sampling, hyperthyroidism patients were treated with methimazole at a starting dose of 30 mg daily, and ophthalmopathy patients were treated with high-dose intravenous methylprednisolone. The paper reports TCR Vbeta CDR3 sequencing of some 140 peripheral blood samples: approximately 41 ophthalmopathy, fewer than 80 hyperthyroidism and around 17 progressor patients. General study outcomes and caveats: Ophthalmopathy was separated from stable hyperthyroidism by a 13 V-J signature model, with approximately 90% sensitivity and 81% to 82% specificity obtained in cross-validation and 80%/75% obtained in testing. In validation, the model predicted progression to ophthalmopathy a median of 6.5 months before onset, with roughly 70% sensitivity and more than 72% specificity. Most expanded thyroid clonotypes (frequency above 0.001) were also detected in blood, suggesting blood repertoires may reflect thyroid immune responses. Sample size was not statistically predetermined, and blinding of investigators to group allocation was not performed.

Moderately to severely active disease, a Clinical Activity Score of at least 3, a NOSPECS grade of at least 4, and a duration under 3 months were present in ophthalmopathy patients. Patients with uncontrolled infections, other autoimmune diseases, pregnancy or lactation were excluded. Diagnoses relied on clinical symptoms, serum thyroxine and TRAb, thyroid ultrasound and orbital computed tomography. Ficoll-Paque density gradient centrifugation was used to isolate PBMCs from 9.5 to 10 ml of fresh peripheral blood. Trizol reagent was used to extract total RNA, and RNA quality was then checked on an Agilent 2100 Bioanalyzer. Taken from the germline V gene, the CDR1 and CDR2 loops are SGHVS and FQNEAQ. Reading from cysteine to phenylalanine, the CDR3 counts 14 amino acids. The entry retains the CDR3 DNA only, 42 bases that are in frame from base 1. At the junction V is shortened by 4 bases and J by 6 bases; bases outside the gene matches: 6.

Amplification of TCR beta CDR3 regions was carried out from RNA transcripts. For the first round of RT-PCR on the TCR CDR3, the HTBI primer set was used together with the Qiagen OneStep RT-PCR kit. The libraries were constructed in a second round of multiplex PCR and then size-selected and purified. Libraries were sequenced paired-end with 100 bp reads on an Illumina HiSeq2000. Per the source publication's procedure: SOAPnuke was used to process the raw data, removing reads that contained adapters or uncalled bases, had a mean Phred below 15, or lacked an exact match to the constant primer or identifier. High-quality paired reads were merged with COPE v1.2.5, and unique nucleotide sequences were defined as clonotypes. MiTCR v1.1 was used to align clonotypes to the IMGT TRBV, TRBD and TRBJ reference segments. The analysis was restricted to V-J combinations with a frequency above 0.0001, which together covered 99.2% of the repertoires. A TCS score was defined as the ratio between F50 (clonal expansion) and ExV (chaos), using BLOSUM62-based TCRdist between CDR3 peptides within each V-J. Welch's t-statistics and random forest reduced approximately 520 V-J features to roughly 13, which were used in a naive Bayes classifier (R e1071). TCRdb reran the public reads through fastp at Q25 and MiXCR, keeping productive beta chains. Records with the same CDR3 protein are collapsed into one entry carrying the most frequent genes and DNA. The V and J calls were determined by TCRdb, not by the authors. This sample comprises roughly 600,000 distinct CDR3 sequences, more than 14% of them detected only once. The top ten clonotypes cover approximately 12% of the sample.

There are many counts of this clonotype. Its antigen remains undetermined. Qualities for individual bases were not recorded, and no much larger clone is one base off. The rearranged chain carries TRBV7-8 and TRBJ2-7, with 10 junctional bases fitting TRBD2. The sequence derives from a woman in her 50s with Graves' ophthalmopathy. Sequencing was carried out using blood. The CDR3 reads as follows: CASSSKSGGVEQYF. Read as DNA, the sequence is TGTGCCAGCAGCTCAAAGAGCGGGGGGGTCGAGCAGTACTTC.